The rows below give T cell receptor beta chains drawn from one sample of a study of cytomegalovirus exposure and HLA in healthy donors. Some clones are missing from TCRdb's copy, which holds only in-frame ones; the method was immunoSEQ multiplex PCR. The sample has about 250,000 clones, about 90% seen once. Sequenced: PBMCs. These TCRs come from a man aged 18 to 35 in good health and CMV-seropositive. Both conserved end residues are part of each CDR3. Fields, in order: clone size, J gene, V gene, D gene, CDR3 protein, CDR3 DNA. The D gene is left open where the match is weak. Size tells how often a clone was seen (once, few, many) or the class of an expanded clone, and some rows leave it out.

>-|TRBJ2-6|TRBV5-8|TRBD2
CASSDRTSGRVSGANVLTF
TGTGCCAGCAGCGACCGGACTAGCGGGAGGGTCTCTGGGGCCAACGTCCTGACTTTC
>-|TRBJ1-5|TRBV11-3|-
CASSSRGLGGGSNQPQHF
TGTGCCAGCAGCTCTAGAGGTCTGGGGGGAGGTAGCAATCAGCCCCAGCATTTT
>-|TRBJ2-5|TRBV19|-
CANPNHRDLAQETQYF
TGTGCCAACCCGAATCACCGGGACTTAGCTCAAGAGACCCAGTACTTC
>-|TRBJ1-1|TRBV5-6|TRBD1
CASVNIGTGGFTEAFF
TGTGCCAGTGTGAATATCGGGACAGGGGGTTTCACTGAAGCTTTCTTT
>-|TRBJ2-7|TRBV7-2|-
CASSPGGEQYF
TGTGCCAGCAGCCCGGGCGGCGAGCAGTACTTC
>-|TRBJ2-7|TRBV28|-
CASSLTPGTAYEQYF
TGTGCCAGCAGTTTGACGCCAGGGACGGCCTACGAGCAGTACTTC
>-|TRBJ1-2|TRBV28|-
CASSFGSYGYTF
TGTGCCAGCAGTTTTGGTAGCTATGGCTACACCTTC
>-|TRBJ1-1|TRBV7-9|-
CASSLSAANTEAFF
TGTGCCAGCAGCTTATCCGCAGCGAACACTGAAGCTTTCTTT
>-|TRBJ1-1|TRBV25-1|-
CASSLPGRGTEAFF
TGTGCCAGCAGCCTCCCTGGGAGGGGGACTGAAGCTTTCTTT
>-|TRBJ2-5|TRBV15|TRBD2
CATSRFSVVVAGGETQYF
TGTGCCACCAGCAGATTCAGCGTTGTGGTAGCGGGAGGAGAGACCCAGTACTTC
>-|TRBJ1-5|TRBV15|TRBD1
CATSNDRGNQPQHF
TGTGCCACCAGCAACGACAGGGGAAATCAGCCCCAGCATTTT
>-|TRBJ2-3|TRBV4-3|-
CASSGWWQSSTDTQYF
TGCGCCAGCAGCGGCTGGTGGCAGTCTAGCACAGATACGCAGTATTTT
>-|TRBJ2-7|TRBV2|-
CASRGSAHEQYF
TGTGCCAGCAGGGGCAGCGCCCACGAGCAGTACTTC
>-|TRBJ2-2|TRBV6-5|-
CASSYWDPLSPGELFF
TGTGCCAGCAGTTACTGGGATCCTTTAAGTCCCGGGGAGCTGTTTTTT
>once|TRBJ1-5|TRBV4-2|-
CASSQEGRQPQHF
TGTGCCAGCAGCCAGGAGGGACGTCAGCCCCAGCATTTT
>-|TRBJ1-1|TRBV30|-
CAWSVLGHTEAFF
TGTGCCTGGAGTGTATTAGGGCACACTGAAGCTTTCTTT
>-|TRBJ1-5|TRBV27|-
CASSSTVGGRGQPQHF
TGTGCCAGCAGTTCAACCGTTGGGGGACGAGGGCAGCCCCAGCATTTT
>-|TRBJ2-6|TRBV5-1|TRBD1
CASSPGTGGYSGANVLTF
TGCGCCAGCAGCCCCGGGACAGGGGGCTACTCTGGGGCCAACGTCCTGACTTTC
>-|TRBJ1-5|TRBV27|-
CASRATGLQGQPQHF
TGTGCCAGCCGCGCTACAGGTCTACAGGGTCAGCCCCAGCATTTT
>-|TRBJ2-3|TRBV15|TRBD2
CATSRGVRAGATDTQYF
TGTGCCACCAGCAGAGGTGTGCGAGCGGGAGCCACAGATACGCAGTATTTT
>-|TRBJ2-1|TRBV9|-
CASSVPRREQFF
TGTGCCAGCAGCGTACCCCGAAGGGAGCAGTTCTTC
>-|TRBJ2-1|TRBV7-9|TRBD2
CASSRVPSGNNGQFF
TGTGCCAGCAGCAGAGTGCCTAGCGGCAACAATGGGCAGTTCTTC
>-|TRBJ1-5|TRBV5-5|TRBD1
CASSPTGGYSNQPQHF
TGTGCCAGCAGCCCAACAGGGGGATATAGCAATCAGCCCCAGCATTTT
>-|TRBJ2-7|TRBV7-2|-
CASSFYYEQYF
TGTGCCAGCAGCTTCTACTACGAGCAGTACTTC
>-|TRBJ2-1|TRBV10-3|-
CAIKDPSSYNEQFF
TGTGCCATCAAGGACCCGAGCTCCTACAATGAGCAGTTCTTC
>-|TRBJ1-2|TRBV6-5|-
CASSRSRTYGYTF
TGTGCCAGCAGTCGCAGTAGGACTTATGGCTACACCTTC
>once|TRBJ2-7|TRBV11-3|TRBD1
CASRPGQADYEQYF
TGTGCCAGCAGACCGGGACAGGCGGACTACGAGCAGTACTTC
>-|TRBJ1-5|TRBV7-2|-
CASSLVGQGFRPQHF
TGTGCCAGCAGCTTAGTCGGGCAGGGCTTTAGGCCCCAGCATTTT
>once|TRBJ2-7|TRBV6-1|TRBD2
CASSEGLAASYEQYF
TGTGCCAGCAGCGAGGGACTAGCGGCCTCCTACGAGCAGTACTTC
>-|TRBJ2-1|TRBV5-7|-
CASTPRDFYNEQFF
TGTGCCAGCACCCCCCGGGACTTCTACAATGAGCAGTTCTTC
>few|TRBJ1-1|TRBV30|-
CAWSVMWNTEAFF
TGTGCCTGGAGTGTAATGTGGAACACTGAAGCTTTCTTT
>-|TRBJ2-7|TRBV11-2|TRBD2
CASSSGSGRSDEQYF
TGTGCCAGCAGCTCGGGTAGCGGGAGGTCAGATGAGCAGTACTTC